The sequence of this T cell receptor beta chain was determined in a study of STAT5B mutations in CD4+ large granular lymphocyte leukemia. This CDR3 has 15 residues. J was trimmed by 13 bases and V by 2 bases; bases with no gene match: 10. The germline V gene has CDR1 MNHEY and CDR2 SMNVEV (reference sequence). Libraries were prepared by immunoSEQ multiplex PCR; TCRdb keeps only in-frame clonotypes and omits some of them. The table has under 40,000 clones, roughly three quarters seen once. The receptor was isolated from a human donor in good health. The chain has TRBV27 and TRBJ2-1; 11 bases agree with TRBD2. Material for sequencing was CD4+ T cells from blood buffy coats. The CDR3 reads CASSLGTSGNRGQFF. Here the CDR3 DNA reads TGTGCCAGCAGTTTAGGGACTAGCGGCAACAGGGGTCAGTTCTTC.